Sequencing of this T cell receptor (beta chain) was carried out in a study of cytomegalovirus exposure and HLA in healthy donors. Study conclusions and caveats: A later analysis reportedly found fewer N-insertions in an Asian-associated ancestry cluster than the approximately 670-donor mean. Reports credit the classifier with highly specific, highly sensitive diagnosis of cytomegalovirus status. Most likely, a cluster of highly shared sequence variants arose as a sequencing artifact.

This PCR relied on a set of 60 Vbeta primers and 13 Jbeta primers. This table comes from immunoSEQ multiplex PCR, and its TCRdb copy is limited to in-frame clones, with some not included. This sample has about 93,000 clones; 65% to 85% occur once, and the top ten carry approximately 3.9%. Concerning this clone: Its specificity is not known.

Germline loops: CDR1 LNHDA, CDR2 SQIVND (reference sequence). The CDR3 loop spans 15 amino acids. The V and J ends lost 3 bases and 0 bases respectively, with 9 bases between them. The source is a man aged 50 to 60 in good health and CMV-seronegative. The chain links TRBV19 to TRBJ1-5, with a tentative D call TRBD1 (5 bases). The material sequenced was PBMCs. The CDR3 nucleotides read TGTGCCAGTAGTATCCGGGGGAATAGCAATCAGCCCCAGCATTTT. This gives the protein CASSIRGNSNQPQHF.